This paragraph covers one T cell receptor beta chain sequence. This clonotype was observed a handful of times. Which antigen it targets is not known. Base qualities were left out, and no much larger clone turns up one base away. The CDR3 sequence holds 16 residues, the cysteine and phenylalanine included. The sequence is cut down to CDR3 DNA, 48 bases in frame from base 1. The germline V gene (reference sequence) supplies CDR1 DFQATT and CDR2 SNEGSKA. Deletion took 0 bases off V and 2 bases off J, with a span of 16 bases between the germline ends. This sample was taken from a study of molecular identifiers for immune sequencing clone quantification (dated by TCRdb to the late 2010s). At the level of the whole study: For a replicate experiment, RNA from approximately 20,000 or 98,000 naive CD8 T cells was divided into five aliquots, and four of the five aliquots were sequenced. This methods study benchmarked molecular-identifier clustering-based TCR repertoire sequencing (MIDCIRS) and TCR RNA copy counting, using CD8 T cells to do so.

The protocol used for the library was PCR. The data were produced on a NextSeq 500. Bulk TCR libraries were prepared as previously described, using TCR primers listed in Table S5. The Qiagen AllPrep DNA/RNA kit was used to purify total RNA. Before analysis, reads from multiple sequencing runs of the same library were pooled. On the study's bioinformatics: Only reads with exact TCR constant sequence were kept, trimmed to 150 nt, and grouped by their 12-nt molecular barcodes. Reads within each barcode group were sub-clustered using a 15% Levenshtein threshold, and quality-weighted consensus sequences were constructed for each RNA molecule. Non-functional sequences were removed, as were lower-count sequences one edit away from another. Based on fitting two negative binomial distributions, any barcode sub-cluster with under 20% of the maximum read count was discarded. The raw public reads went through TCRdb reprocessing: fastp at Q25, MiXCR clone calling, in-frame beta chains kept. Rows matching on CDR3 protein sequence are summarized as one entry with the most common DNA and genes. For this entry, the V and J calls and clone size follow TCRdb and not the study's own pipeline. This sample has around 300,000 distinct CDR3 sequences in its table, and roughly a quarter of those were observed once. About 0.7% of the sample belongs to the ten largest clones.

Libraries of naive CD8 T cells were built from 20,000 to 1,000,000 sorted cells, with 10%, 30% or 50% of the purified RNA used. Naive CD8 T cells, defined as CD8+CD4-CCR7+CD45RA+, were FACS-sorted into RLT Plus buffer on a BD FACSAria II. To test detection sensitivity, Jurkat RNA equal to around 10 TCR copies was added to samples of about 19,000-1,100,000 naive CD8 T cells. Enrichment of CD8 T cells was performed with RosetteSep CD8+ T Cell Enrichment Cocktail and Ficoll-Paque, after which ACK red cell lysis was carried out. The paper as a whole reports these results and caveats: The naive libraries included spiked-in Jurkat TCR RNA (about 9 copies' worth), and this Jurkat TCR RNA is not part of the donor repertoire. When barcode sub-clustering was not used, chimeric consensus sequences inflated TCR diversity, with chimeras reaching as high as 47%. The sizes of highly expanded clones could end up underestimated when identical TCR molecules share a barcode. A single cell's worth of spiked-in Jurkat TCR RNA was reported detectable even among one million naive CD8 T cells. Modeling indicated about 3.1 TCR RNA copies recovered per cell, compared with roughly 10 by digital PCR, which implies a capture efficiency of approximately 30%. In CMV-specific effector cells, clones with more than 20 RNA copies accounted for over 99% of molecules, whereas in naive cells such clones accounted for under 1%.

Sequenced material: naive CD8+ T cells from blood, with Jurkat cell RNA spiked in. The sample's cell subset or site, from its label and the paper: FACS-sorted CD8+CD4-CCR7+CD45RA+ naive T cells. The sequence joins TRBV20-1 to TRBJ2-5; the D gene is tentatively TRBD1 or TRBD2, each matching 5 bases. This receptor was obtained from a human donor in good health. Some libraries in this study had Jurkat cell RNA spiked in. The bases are TGCAGTGCTAGAGATTCTGTGGGGGTATGGCAAGAGACCCAGTACTTC. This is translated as CSARDSVGVWQETQYF.